This T cell receptor (beta chain) was sequenced in a study of T cell responses to AZD1222 COVID-19 vaccine. Study-level results: With two AZD1222 doses given, Spike-specific TCR breadth and depth both rose. Donor demographics were predominantly white British with a female majority; clonal diversity may be underestimated.

Germline CDR1 MGHDK, CDR2 SYGVNS. The V end was cut by 5 bases, the J end by 8 bases, with 13 bases between. The CDR3 runs to 13 residues. Notes on this clone: The antigen remains undetermined.

The table came from immunoSEQ multiplex PCR; TCRdb's copy has only in-frame clones and leaves some out. The table has about 140,000 clones, 93% seen once; the top ten hold around 1%. This receptor was taken from an adult in good health. The sequences come from peripheral blood, collected on day 0 of MenACWY control vaccination. The chain recombines TRBV25-1 with TRBJ1-5, with a tentative D call TRBD1 (6 bases). The CDR3 region has the DNA TGTGCCAGCAGTTCAGGGGCGGCGGAGCCCCAGCATTTT. Its translation is CASSSGAAEPQHF.